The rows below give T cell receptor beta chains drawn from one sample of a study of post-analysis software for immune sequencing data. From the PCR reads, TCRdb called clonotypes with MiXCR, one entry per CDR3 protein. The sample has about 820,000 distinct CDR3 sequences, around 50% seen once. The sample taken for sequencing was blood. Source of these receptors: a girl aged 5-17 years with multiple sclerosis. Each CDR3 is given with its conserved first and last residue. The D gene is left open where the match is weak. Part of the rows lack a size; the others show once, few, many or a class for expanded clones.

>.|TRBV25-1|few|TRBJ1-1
TGTGCCAGCAGGAGTACCAACCTAGAAGCTTTCTTT
CASRSTNLEAFF
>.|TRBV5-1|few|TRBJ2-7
TGCGCCAGCAGCTTGGTTGGGGCAGTCTACGAGCAGTACTTC
CASSLVGAVYEQYF
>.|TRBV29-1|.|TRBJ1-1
TGCAGCGTTTCGTGGAGGGGATGGGACACTGAAGCTTTCTTT
CSVSWRGWDTEAFF
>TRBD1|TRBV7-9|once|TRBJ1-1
TGTGCCAGCAGCAGGGACAGGGTGCTTGTTGCGGAGGCTTTCTTT
CASSRDRVLVAEAFF
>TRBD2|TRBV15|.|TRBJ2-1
TGTGCCACCAGCACCCTGACTAGCGGGGGGTCAGTTGAGCAGTTCTTC
CATSTLTSGGSVEQFF
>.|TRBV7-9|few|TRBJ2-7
TGTGCCAGCAGCTACTTATCCTACGAGCAGTACTTC
CASSYLSYEQYF
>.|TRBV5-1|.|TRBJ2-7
TGCGCCAGCAGCTCATCAGGGGTCCCCACCTACGAGCAGTACTTC
CASSSSGVPTYEQYF
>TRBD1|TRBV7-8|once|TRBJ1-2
TGTGCCAGCAGCTTAGCGCTTGGACAGGGAGGGGGTGGCTACACCTTC
CASSLALGQGGGGYTF
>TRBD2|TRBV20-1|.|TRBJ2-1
TGCAGTTGCTTGGGGCGGGAGCTCCGCAATGAGCAGTTCTTC
CSCLGRELRNEQFF
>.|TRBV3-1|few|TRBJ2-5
TGTGCCAGCAGCCAAACAACCGGGACACTCCAAGAGACCCAGTACTTC
CASSQTTGTLQETQYF
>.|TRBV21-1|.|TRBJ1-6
TGTGCCAGCAGCAAAGGCCCAGATTACTATAATTCACCCCTCCACTTT
CASSKGPDYYNSPLHF